This TCR beta chain was recovered during a study of cytomegalovirus exposure and HLA in healthy donors. Background on the study: The 130 or so validation repertoires used a platform that matched the one used for the approximately 610 first-cohort repertoires, as a later analysis reported. General observations from the study: It was 150 to 200 TCR beta chains that were listed as cytomegalovirus-associated.

This CDR3 has 13 residues. Looked up from germline, CDR1 is SEHNR and CDR2 is FQNEAQ (reference sequence). With 3 bases clipped from V and 8 bases from J, the junction kept 3 bases outside the gene matches. Sequenced by immunoSEQ multiplex PCR; TCRdb stores in-frame clones only, minus some. The sample yields approximately 62,000 clones, around 90% seen once. A note on this clone: Its specificity is unknown.

The rearrangement links TRBV7-9 to TRBJ2-1, with 8 bases fitting TRBD2. The TCR originated in a woman aged 18-29 years in good health and CMV-seronegative. Sequencing input: PBMCs. DNA of the CDR3: TGTGCCAGCAGCTTCCGGGGGGGCGATGAGCAGTTCTTC. As protein: CASSFRGGDEQFF.